The 5 T cell receptor beta chains below were found in one sample sequenced in a study of lymphopenia after photon versus proton radiotherapy. Clones were read by immunoSEQ multiplex PCR, and TCRdb kept only the in-frame ones, dropping some. The sample has approximately 160,000 clones; approximately 86% are singletons. The starting material was peripheral blood, obtained from a patient treated with photon-based radiotherapy. These receptors were taken from a man aged 50 to 59 with gastric cancer.

This chain connects TRBV28 to TRBJ1-1; D may be TRBD1 (5 bases). The ends were cut back, 6 bases at V and 5 bases at J, with 16 bases in the middle. The V gene's germline CDR1 is MDHEN and CDR2 SYDVKM. The CDR3 is 14 amino acids. Written as DNA, the CDR3 is TGTGCCAGCAGAGATATTCAGGGTCGGACTGAAGCTTTCTTT. Translating gives CASRDIQGRTEAFF. Variable domain in full (rest from reference TRBV28 and TRBJ1-1): DVKVTQSSRYLVKRTGEKVFLECVQDMDHENMFWYRQDPGLGLRLIYFSYDVKMKEKGDIPEGYSVSREKKERFSLILESASTNQTSMYLCASRDIQGRTEAFFGQGTRLTVV.

The J gene is TRBJ2-3, the V gene TRBV19; maybe TRBD2 (6 bases). V gave up 10 bases and J gave up 2 bases, with 22 bases separating them. Germline assignment: CDR1 LNHDA and CDR2 SQIVND (reference sequence). The CDR3 extends over 16 amino acids. The CDR3 sequence is CATVAEWGKVTDTQYF. Written as DNA, the CDR3 is TGTGCCACCGTAGCGGAGTGGGGGAAAGTCACAGATACGCAGTATTTT. Full variable domain (rest looked up from reference TRBV19 and TRBJ2-3): DGGITQSPKYLFRKEGQNVTLSCEQNLNHDAMYWYRQDPGQGLRLIYYSQIVNDFQKGDIAEGYSVSREKKESFPLTVTSAQKNPTAFYLCATVAEWGKVTDTQYFGPGTRLTVL.

The chain recombines TRBV5-1 with TRBJ2-1; TRBD1 might be the D (5 bases). The CDR3 covers 19 residues. Trimming removed 1 base from V and 4 bases from J, with 24 bases in between. Germline CDR1 and CDR2: SGHRS and YFSETQ. The DNA of the CDR3 is TGCGCCAGCAGCTTGTCCGTGGCCTCGCTTAGGGGAAGTTACAATGAGCAGTTCTTC. Its protein is CASSLSVASLRGSYNEQFF.

The gene calls are TRBV28 and TRBJ2-7, with 10 bases aligning to TRBD1. The germline V gene has CDR1 MDHEN and CDR2 SYDVKM. Germline trimming cut 6 bases from V and 5 bases from J; bases unmatched to any gene: 7. The CDR3 runs 14 residues. CDR3: CASRPRTGGNEQYF. In DNA, the CDR3 is TGTGCCAGCAGACCCAGGACAGGGGGTAACGAGCAGTACTTC. Full variable domain (missing parts from reference TRBV28 and TRBJ2-7): DVKVTQSSRYLVKRTGEKVFLECVQDMDHENMFWYRQDPGLGLRLIYFSYDVKMKEKGDIPEGYSVSREKKERFSLILESASTNQTSMYLCASRPRTGGNEQYFGPGTRLTVT.

There are a few counts of this clone. The chain employs TRBV7-2 and TRBJ1-5, with 8 bases matching TRBD1. CDR3 length equals 15 residues. CDR1 is SGHTA, CDR2 FQGNSA, per germline. V was clipped by 3 bases and J by 3 bases; unmatched bases: 4. For the CDR3, the DNA is TGTGCCAGCAGCTTTGACAGGGGTTCCAATCAGCCCCAGCATTTT. This encodes CASSFDRGSNQPQHF.